A selection of T cell receptor beta chains follows, all from one sample in a study of blood T cell repertoires in COVID-19. The repertoire was sequenced with immunoSEQ multiplex PCR; TCRdb's copy has only in-frame clones and lacks some. Among around 94,000 clones listed, approximately 86% were seen once. Material: peripheral blood. The source of these receptors is an elderly man with acute or convalescent COVID-19. Both conserved end residues are part of each CDR3. A D gene is named only where the DNA matches it firmly. Size values are once, few and many counts, or a class for expanded clones, and some rows have none.

abundance | j_gene | d_gene | v_gene | CDR3aa | CDR3nt
NA | TRBJ2-5 | NA | TRBV5-4 | CASSPTGRQETQYF | TGTGCCAGCAGTCCCACAGGGCGGCAGGAGACCCAGTACTTC
few | TRBJ1-2 | TRBD1 | TRBV7-2 | CASSLGQGANYGYTF | TGTGCCAGCAGCCTGGGACAGGGAGCTAACTATGGCTACACCTTC
NA | TRBJ2-3 | NA | TRBV7-9 | CASSGTAFPQYF | TGTGCCAGCAGCGGAACAGCCTTTCCACAGTATTTT
NA | TRBJ2-7 | TRBD1 | TRBV15 | CATSRDRQGRYEQYF | TGTGCCACCAGCAGAGATCGACAGGGGCGGTACGAGCAGTACTTC
NA | TRBJ1-1 | NA | TRBV11-3 | CASSLGGIGTEAFF | TGTGCCAGCAGCTTAGGCGGGATCGGGACTGAAGCTTTCTTT
NA | TRBJ1-2 | TRBD1 | TRBV27 | CASSPGQEYYGYTF | TGTGCCAGCAGTCCGGGACAGGAGTACTATGGCTACACCTTC
few | TRBJ2-7 | NA | TRBV5-4 | CASSLAASREQYF | TGTGCCAGCAGCTTGGCGGCTAGCCGCGAGCAGTACTTC
NA | TRBJ1-5 | TRBD1 | TRBV6-5 | CASSHTGAHQPQHF | TGTGCCAGCAGTCATACAGGGGCGCATCAGCCCCAGCATTTT
NA | TRBJ2-5 | NA | TRBV28 | CASRLTSQETQYF | TGTGCCAGCAGACTGACAAGCCAAGAGACCCAGTACTTC
once | TRBJ2-7 | TRBD2 | TRBV28 | CASSRGGASYEQYF | TGTGCCAGCAGCCGGGGGGGGGCATCCTACGAGCAGTACTTC
NA | TRBJ1-6 | NA | TRBV19 | CASSIDPGNSPLHF | TGTGCCAGTAGTATAGATCCGGGGAATTCACCCCTCCACTTT